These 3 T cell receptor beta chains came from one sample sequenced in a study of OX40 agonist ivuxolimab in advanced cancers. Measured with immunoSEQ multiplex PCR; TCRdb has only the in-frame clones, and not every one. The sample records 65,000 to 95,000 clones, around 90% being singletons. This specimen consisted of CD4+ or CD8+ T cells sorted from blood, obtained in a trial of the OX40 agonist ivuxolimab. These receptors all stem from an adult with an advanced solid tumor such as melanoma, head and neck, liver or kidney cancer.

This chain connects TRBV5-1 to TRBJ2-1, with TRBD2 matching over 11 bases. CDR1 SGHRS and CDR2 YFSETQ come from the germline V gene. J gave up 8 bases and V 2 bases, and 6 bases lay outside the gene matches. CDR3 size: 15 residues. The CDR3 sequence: CASSFSGGAWDEQFF. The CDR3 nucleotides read TGCGCCAGCAGCTTTAGCGGGGGGGCGTGGGATGAGCAGTTCTTC.

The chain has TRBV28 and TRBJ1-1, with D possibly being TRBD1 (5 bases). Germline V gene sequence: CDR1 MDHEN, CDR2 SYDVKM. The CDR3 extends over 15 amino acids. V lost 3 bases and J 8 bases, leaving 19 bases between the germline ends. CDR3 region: CASSFLERLNREAFF. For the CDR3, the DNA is TGTGCCAGCAGTTTTTTAGAGCGTTTGAACAGGGAAGCTTTCTTT.

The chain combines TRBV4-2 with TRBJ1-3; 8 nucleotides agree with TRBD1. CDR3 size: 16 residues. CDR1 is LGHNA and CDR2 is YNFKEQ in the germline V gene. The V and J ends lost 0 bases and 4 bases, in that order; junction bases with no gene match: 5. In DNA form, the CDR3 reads TGTGCCAGCAGCCAAGACTGGACAGGGCCCGGAAACACCATATATTTT. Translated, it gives CASSQDWTGPGNTIYF.